This T cell receptor beta chain came from a study of response to subunit inactivated influenza vaccine. General observations from the study: Only a handful of new T cells, the authors suggested, are recruited with each seasonal influenza vaccination.

This CDR3 has 15 residues. The germline gives CDR1 MNHEY, CDR2 SVGEGT. V was shortened by 2 bases and J by 5 bases, with 15 bases between the two germline ends. On this clonotype itself: The antigen is unknown.

A single record per CDR3 protein comes from TCRdb applying MiXCR to the RT-PCR reads. This repertoire shows some 160,000 distinct CDR3 sequences, about a tenth found once; its top ten account for 9.5% to 15%. The clonotype comes from a man aged 50 to 59 who received an inactivated influenza vaccine. This chain uses TRBV6-2 or TRBV6-3 with TRBJ2-5, with D perhaps TRBD2 (5 bases). Sequenced material: non-naive T cells sorted from PBMCs, taken 45 days after vaccination. CDR3 amino acids: CASSYPADHLETQYF. The CDR3 DNA reads as TGTGCCAGCAGTTACCCAGCGGACCATCTGGAGACCCAGTACTTC.